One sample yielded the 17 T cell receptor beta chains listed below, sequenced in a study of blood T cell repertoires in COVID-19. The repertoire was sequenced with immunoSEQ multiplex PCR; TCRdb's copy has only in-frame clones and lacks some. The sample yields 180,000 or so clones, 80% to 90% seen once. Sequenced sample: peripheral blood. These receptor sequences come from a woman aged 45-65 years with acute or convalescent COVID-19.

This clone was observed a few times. The CDR3 is CASSPQGSNEKLFF. CDR3 DNA sequence: TGTGCCAGCAGCCCTCAGGGGTCTAATGAAAAACTGTTTTTT. The chain has TRBV5-4 and TRBJ1-4; D is perhaps TRBD1 (6 bases). From germline, CDR1 is SGHNT and CDR2 YYREEE (reference sequence). Trimming took 4 bases from V and 3 from J, leaving 10 bases between them. The CDR3 has 14 amino acids. Together with reference TRBV5-4 and TRBJ1-4, the CDR3 gives the full variable domain: ETGVTQSPTHLIKTRGQQVTLRCSSQSGHNTVSWYQQALGQGPQFIFQYYREEENGRGNFPPRFSGLQFPNYSSELNVNALELDDSALYLCASSPQGSNEKLFFGSGTQLSVL.

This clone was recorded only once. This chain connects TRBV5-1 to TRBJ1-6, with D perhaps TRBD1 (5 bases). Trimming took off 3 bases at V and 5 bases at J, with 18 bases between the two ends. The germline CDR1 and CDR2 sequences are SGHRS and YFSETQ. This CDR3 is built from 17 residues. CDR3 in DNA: TGCGCCAGCAGCTGGCGGGACGGAGGAGCAGATAATTCACCCCTCCACTTT. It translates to CASSWRDGGADNSPLHF.

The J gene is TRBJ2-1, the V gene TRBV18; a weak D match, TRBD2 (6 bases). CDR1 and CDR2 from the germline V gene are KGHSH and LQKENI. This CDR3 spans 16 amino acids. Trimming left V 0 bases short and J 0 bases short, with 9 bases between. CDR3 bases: TGTGCCAGCTCACCACCGTCCGGGAGCTCCTACAATGAGCAGTTCTTC. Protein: CASSPPSGSSYNEQFF.

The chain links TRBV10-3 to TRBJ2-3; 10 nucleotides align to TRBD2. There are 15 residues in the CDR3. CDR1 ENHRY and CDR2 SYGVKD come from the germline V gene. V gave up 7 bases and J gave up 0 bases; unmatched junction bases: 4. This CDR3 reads CAIIGLADSTDTQYF. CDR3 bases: TGTGCCATCATCGGACTAGCGGATAGCACAGATACGCAGTATTTT.

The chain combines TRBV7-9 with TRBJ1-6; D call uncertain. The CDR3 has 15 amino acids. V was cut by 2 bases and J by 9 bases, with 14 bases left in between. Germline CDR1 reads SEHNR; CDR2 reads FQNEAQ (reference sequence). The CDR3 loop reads CASSLSISLPSPLHF. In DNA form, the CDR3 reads TGTGCCAGCAGCTTAAGCATCTCTCTGCCTTCACCCCTCCACTTT.

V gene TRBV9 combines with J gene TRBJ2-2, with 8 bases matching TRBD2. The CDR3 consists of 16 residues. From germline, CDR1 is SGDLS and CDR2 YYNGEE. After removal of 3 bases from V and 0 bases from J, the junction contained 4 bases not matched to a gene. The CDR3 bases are TGTGCCAGCAGCGCATCTAGCGGGCCGAACACCGGGGAGCTGTTTTTT. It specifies CASSASSGPNTGELFF.

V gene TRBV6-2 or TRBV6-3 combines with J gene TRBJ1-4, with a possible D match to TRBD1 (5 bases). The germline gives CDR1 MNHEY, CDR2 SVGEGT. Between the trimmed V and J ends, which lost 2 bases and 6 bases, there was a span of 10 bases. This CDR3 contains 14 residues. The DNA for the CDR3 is TGTGCCAGCAGTTACGTACAGGTGTATGAAAAACTGTTTTTT. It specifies CASSYVQVYEKLFF.

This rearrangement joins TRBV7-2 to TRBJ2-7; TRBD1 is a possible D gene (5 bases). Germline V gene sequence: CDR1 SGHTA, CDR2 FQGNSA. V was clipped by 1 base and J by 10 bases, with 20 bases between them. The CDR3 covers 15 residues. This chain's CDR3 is CASSLDLGLKIPQYF. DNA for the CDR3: TGTGCCAGCAGCTTAGACTTGGGGCTTAAAATCCCTCAGTACTTC. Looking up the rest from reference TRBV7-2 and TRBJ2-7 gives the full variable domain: GAGVSQSPSNKVTEKGKDVELRCDPISGHTALYWYRQSLGQGLEFLIYFQGNSAPDKSGLPSDRFSAERTGGSVSTLTIQRTQQEDSAVYLCASSLDLGLKIPQYFGPGTRLTVT.

The CDR3 spells CASNFGTGVEQFF. The DNA for the CDR3 is TGTGCCAGCAACTTTGGGACAGGGGTTGAGCAGTTCTTC. The J gene is TRBJ2-1, the V gene TRBV11-2, with 10 bases fitting TRBD1. J was trimmed by 9 bases and V by 7 bases; bases with no gene match: 6. There are 13 residues in the CDR3. CDR1 SGHAT and CDR2 FQNNGV come from the germline V gene.

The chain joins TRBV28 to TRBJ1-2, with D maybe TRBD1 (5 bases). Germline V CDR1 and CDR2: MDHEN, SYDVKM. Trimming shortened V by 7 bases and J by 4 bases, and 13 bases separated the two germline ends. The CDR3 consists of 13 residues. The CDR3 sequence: CASNSADIYGYTF. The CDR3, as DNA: TGTGCCAGCAACTCTGCGGACATCTATGGCTACACCTTC.

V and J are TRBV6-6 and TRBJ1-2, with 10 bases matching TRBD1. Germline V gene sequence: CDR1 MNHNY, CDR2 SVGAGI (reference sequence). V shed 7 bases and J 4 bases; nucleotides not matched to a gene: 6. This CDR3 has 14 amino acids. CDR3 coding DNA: TGTGCCAGCAAGGTCGGGGACAGGGGCTATGGCTACACCTTC. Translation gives CASKVGDRGYGYTF.

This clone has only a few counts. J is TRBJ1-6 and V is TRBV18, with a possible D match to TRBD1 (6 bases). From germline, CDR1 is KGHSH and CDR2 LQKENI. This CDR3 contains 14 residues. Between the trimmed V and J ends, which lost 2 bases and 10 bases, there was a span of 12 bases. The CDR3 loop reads CASSPEDSRSPLHF. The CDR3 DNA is TGTGCCAGCTCACCAGAGGACAGTAGGTCACCCCTCCACTTT. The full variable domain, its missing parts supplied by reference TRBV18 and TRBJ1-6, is NAGVMQNPRHLVRRRGQEARLRCSPMKGHSHVYWYRQLPEEGLKFMVYLQKENIIDESGMPKERFSAEFPKEGPSILRIQQVVRGDSAAYFCASSPEDSRSPLHFGNGTRLTVT.

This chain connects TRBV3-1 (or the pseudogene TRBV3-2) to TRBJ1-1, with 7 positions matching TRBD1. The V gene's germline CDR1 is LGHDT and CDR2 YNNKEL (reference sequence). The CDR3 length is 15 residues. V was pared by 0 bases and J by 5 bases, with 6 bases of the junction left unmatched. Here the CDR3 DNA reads TGTGCCAGCAGCCAAGAAAGGGGGCGTCGGACTGAAGCTTTCTTT. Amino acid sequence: CASSQERGRRTEAFF.

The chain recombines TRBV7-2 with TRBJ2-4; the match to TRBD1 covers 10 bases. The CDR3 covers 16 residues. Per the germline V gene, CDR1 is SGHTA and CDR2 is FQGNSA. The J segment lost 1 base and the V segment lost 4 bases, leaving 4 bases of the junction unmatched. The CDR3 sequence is CASSSRQGAAKNIQYF. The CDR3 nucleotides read TGTGCCAGCAGCTCACGACAGGGGGCGGCCAAAAACATTCAGTACTTC.

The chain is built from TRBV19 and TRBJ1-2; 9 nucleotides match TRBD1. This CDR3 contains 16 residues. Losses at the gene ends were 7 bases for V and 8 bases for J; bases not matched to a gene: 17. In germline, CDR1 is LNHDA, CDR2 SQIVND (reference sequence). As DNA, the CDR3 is TGTGCCAGTAATGTGATACCTCGGGACAGGGTTTCGGGCTACACCTTC. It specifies CASNVIPRDRVSGYTF.

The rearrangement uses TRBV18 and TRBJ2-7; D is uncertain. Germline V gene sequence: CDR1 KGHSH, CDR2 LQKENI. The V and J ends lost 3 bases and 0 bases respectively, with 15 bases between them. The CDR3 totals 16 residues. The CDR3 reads CASSPVFRSSSYEQYF. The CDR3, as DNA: TGTGCCAGCTCACCCGTTTTTCGGAGTAGCTCCTACGAGCAGTACTTC.

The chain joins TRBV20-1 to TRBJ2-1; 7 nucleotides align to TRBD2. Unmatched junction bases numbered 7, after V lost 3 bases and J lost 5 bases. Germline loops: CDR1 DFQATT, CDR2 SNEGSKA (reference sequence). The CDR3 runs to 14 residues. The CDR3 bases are TGCAGTGCTAGTAGTACTAGCGCCAACAATGAGCAGTTCTTC. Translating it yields CSASSTSANNEQFF.